This TCR beta chain was retrieved from a study of blood T cell repertoires in COVID-19. On the study more broadly: COVID-19 samples, acute and convalescent, were from the United States, Italy and Spain. T cells, B-cell-depleted T cells, or PBMCs provided the cDNA or gDNA that served as material.

Original methodology: Reference gene primer amplification yielded estimated nucleated cell counts. The data were produced by immunoSEQ multiplex PCR, yet TCRdb's version contains in-frame clones alone and is incomplete. Clonal size and the V and J genes are those of that table, whereas D and trimming came from the DNA. The data show 150,000 or so clones, 76% seen once. V was pared by 7 bases and J by 2 bases, with 6 bases of the junction left unmatched. In germline, CDR1 is GTSNPN, CDR2 SVGIG (reference sequence). The CDR3 loop spans 14 amino acids. This receptor was obtained from a woman aged 80 or over with active or convalescent COVID-19. Sequencing was carried out using peripheral blood. The chain combines TRBV30 with TRBJ2-3, with 10 bases that match TRBD2. The chain's CDR3 is CALQLAGTTDTQYF. CDR3 nucleotide sequence: TGTGCCTTGCAACTAGCGGGGACCACAGATACGCAGTATTTT.